These 30 T cell receptor beta chains came from one sample sequenced in a study of T cells in Graves' hyperthyroidism and ophthalmopathy. Amplification targeted TCR beta CDR3 regions from RNA transcripts. The TCR CDR3 first-round RT-PCR relied on the HTBI primer set. TCRdb recomputed calls from the multiplex PCR reads with MiXCR, one row per CDR3 protein. The sample carries about 680,000 distinct CDR3 sequences, about a third recorded once. The source material was blood. Receptor source: a woman aged 35 to 49 with Graves' hyperthyroidism.

J is TRBJ1-1 and V is TRBV7-2; D remains ambiguous. Germline assignment: CDR1 SGHTA and CDR2 FQGNSA. The CDR3 runs to 14 residues. V gave up 5 bases and J gave up 1 base, with 11 bases separating them. The CDR3 DNA follows: TGTGCCAGCAGCCCCCGCCTTTCGAACACTGAAGCTTTCTTT. This encodes CASSPRLSNTEAFF. The entire variable domain, with the rest obtained from reference TRBV7-2 and TRBJ1-1, is as follows: GAGVSQSPSNKVTEKGKDVELRCDPISGHTALYWYRQSLGQGLEFLIYFQGNSAPDKSGLPSDRFSAERTGGSVSTLTIQRTQQEDSAVYLCASSPRLSNTEAFFGQGTRLTVV.

This sequence joins TRBV6-5 and TRBJ1-1; 7 nucleotides agree with TRBD1. Germline V CDR1 and CDR2: MNHEY, SVGAGI. The CDR3 runs 14 residues. Losses at the gene ends were 6 bases for V and 5 bases for J; bases not matched to a gene: 9. The CDR3 sequence: CASRPDRVETEAFF. The CDR3 DNA reads TGTGCCAGCAGACCAGACAGGGTCGAAACTGAAGCTTTCTTT.

The chain carries TRBV9 and TRBJ1-3; 10 nucleotides align to TRBD1. CDR1 is SGDLS, CDR2 YYNGEE, per germline. The J segment lost 10 bases and the V segment lost 2 bases, leaving 6 bases of the junction unmatched. The CDR3 covers 14 residues. The CDR3 spells CASSVRTGGETIYF. Written as DNA, the CDR3 is TGTGCCAGCAGCGTCCGGACAGGGGGAGAGACCATATATTTT.

The chain uses TRBV29-1 and TRBJ2-7; D not certain. CDR1 is SQVTM and CDR2 is ANQGSEA in the germline V gene. The length of the CDR3 is 12 residues. V gave up 7 bases and J gave up 3 bases, with 13 bases separating them. The CDR3 region has the DNA TGCAGCGGAGACGGCGCCGACTACGAGCAGTACTTC. This encodes CSGDGADYEQYF.

Concerning this clonotype itself: The junction departs from germline at one end; a sequencing error may be responsible. DNA of the CDR3: TGTGCCATCAGTGGAGGCCAAGGGATTGAAGCTTTC. Its translation is CAISGGQGIEAF. J is TRBJ2-6 and V is TRBV10-3; no firm D call. Germline V lookup: CDR1 ENHRY, CDR2 SYGVKD. This CDR3 is built from 12 residues.

This clonotype occurred once. The chain joins TRBV15 to TRBJ2-7; D gene unclear. V lost 0 bases and J lost 0, with 9 bases in between. Per the germline V gene, CDR1 is LNHNV and CDR2 is YYDKDF (reference sequence). The CDR3 contains 15 residues. The CDR3 region has the DNA TGTGCCACCAGCAGAGAGGCAGCGAACTCCTACGAGCAGTACTTC. It encodes CATSREAANSYEQYF.

This clonotype was detected ten times or more. The gene calls are TRBV12-3 or TRBV12-4 and TRBJ1-1, with a weak D call TRBD1 (5 bases). V dropped 7 bases and J dropped 1 base, with 7 bases sitting between them. This CDR3 is 12 amino acids long. The CDR3 spells CASTDRNTEAFF. In nucleotides, the CDR3 is TGTGCCAGCACCGACAGGAACACTGAAGCTTTCTTT.

This clonotype was recorded once. This clone may be a read error of a much larger clone one base away. The chain couples TRBV20-1 to TRBJ1-1; possible D gene TRBD1, 5 bases. This CDR3 has 13 amino acids. Germline V lookup: CDR1 DFQATT, CDR2 SNEGSKA (reference sequence). The CDR3 here is CSALTDSNTEASF. CDR3 nucleotides: TGCAGTGCGCTGACAGACTCGAACACTGAAGCTTCCTTT.

The rearrangement links TRBV2 to TRBJ2-7; D is possibly TRBD1 or TRBD2 (7 bases each). V dropped 7 bases and J dropped 6 bases, with 22 bases sitting between them. The germline V gene encodes CDR1 SNHLY and CDR2 FYNNEI. The CDR3 spans 15 residues. CDR3 sequence reads: CASTSLPQGGREQYF. The CDR3 coding sequence is TGTGCCAGCACCTCGCTGCCCCAGGGGGGGCGCGAGCAGTACTTC.

This clonotype was recorded many times. The chain joins TRBV7-3 to TRBJ2-7; TRBD1 aligns across 8 bases. The CDR3 extends over 15 amino acids. V was pared by 5 bases and J by 2 bases, with 8 bases of the junction left unmatched. Germline CDR1 reads SGHTA; CDR2 reads FQGTGA. CDR3 amino acids: CASSPYGQGPYEQYF. The CDR3 region has the DNA TGTGCCAGCAGCCCTTACGGACAGGGACCCTACGAGCAGTACTTC.

The chain combines TRBV10-3 with TRBJ1-2; D unclear. Germline V gene data show CDR1 as ENHRY and CDR2 as SYGVKD. The V and J ends lost 1 base and 7 bases respectively, with 19 bases between them. The length of the CDR3 is 16 residues. The CDR3 region is CAISEWTAIPESGYTF. The DNA for the CDR3 is TGTGCCATCAGTGAGTGGACGGCGATCCCCGAATCTGGCTACACCTTC.

In regard to this clonotype: A single base separates this from a much larger clone, so it may be a read error. V usage is TRBV20-1 and J usage is TRBJ2-7; maybe TRBD1 (6 bases). CDR1 and CDR2 from the germline V gene are DFQATT and SNEGSKA (reference sequence). CDR3 size: 14 residues. The CDR3 here is CSVEGYGTILEQYF. The CDR3 DNA reads TGCAGCGTTGAAGGCTACGGGACAATCCTCGAGCAGTACTTC.

This clonotype was observed a few times. The chain carries TRBV12-3 or TRBV12-4 and TRBJ1-1; no reliable D call. The CDR3 runs to 13 residues. Between the trimmed V and J ends, which lost 2 bases and 7 bases, there was a span of 11 bases. CDR3 residues: CASSLLRESEAFF. DNA for the CDR3: TGTGCCAGCAGTTTATTGAGGGAGAGTGAAGCTTTCTTT.

The chain employs TRBV4-3 and TRBJ2-7; D unresolved. Germline V CDR1 and CDR2: LGHNA, YSLEER. Trimming took off 0 bases at V and 7 bases at J, with 16 bases between the two ends. The CDR3 runs to 15 residues. The CDR3 is CASSQERLPGREQYF. CDR3 bases: TGCGCCAGCAGCCAAGAAAGGTTACCCGGTAGGGAGCAGTACTTC.

The gene calls are TRBV19 and TRBJ2-2; the match to TRBD1 covers 7 bases. Germline V lookup: CDR1 LNHDA, CDR2 SQIVND (reference sequence). J lost 0 bases, V lost 6 bases, and 7 bases had no gene match. The CDR3 sequence is 16 residues long. CDR3: CASSHPGQSNTGELFF. As DNA, the CDR3 is TGTGCCAGTAGCCATCCGGGACAGTCGAACACCGGGGAGCTGTTTTTT.

V usage is TRBV12-3 or TRBV12-4 and J usage is TRBJ2-7; maybe TRBD1 (5 bases). The V end was cut by 8 bases, the J end by 0 bases, with 17 bases between. The CDR3 sequence is 15 residues long. CDR3 loop: CASRDSTASSYEQYF. In nucleotides, the CDR3 is TGTGCCAGCCGAGACTCGACAGCGAGCTCCTACGAGCAGTACTTC.

In this sample, this clonotype turned up a few times. A much larger clone differs by one base, so this may be a read error. The genes are TRBV7-2 and TRBJ1-1, with 10 nucleotides matching TRBD1. This CDR3 is built from 13 residues. The germline CDR1 and CDR2 sequences are SGHTA and FQGNSA. The CDR3 nucleotides are TGTGCCAGCCCCGGACAGGGGGACACTAAAGCTTTCTTT. This encodes CASPGQGDTKAFF.

The rearrangement links TRBV2 to TRBJ2-7, with no clear D. The CDR3 covers 11 residues. The V end was cut by 7 bases, the J end by 7 bases, with 11 bases between. Germline loops: CDR1 SNHLY, CDR2 FYNNEI. The CDR3 loop reads CASNEEVEQYF. CDR3 in DNA: TGTGCCAGCAACGAAGAGGTGGAGCAGTACTTC.

This clonotype has a count of ten or more. The chain recombines TRBV10-3 with TRBJ1-6; 10 bases agree with TRBD1. V lost 10 bases to trimming and J lost 9 bases; unmatched junction nucleotides: 6. Germline CDR1 is ENHRY and CDR2 is SYGVKD. The CDR3 sequence is 13 residues long. In DNA, the CDR3 is TGTGCCACCCTCCGGGACAGGGGTTCACCCCTCCACTTT. The encoded protein is CATLRDRGSPLHF.

The gene calls are TRBV9 and TRBJ1-3, with D maybe TRBD1 (5 bases). The CDR3 contains 17 residues. Per germline, CDR1 SGDLS and CDR2 YYNGEE. Trimming took 3 bases from V and 0 from J, leaving 16 bases between them. Written as DNA, the CDR3 is TGTGCCAGCAGCGGTGGCGGCGGGGCCAACTCTGGAAACACCATATATTTT. It is translated as CASSGGGGANSGNTIYF.

This clonotype was observed many times. This rearrangement joins TRBV7-8 to TRBJ2-5; D assignment may be TRBD1 or TRBD2 (7 bases each). The CDR3 is made up of 15 amino acids. Between the trimmed V and J ends, which lost 5 bases and 3 bases, there was a span of 16 bases. The germline CDR1 and CDR2 sequences are SGHVS and FQNEAQ. CDR3 residues: CASSRGRTGEETQYF. CDR3 DNA sequence: TGTGCCAGCAGCCGCGGGAGAACAGGGGAAGAGACCCAGTACTTC.

Points on this clonotype: Just one base apart from a much larger clone, this may be a read error. This sequence joins TRBV13 and TRBJ2-7; the D is unclear. Per germline, CDR1 PRHDT and CDR2 FYEKMQ (reference sequence). The length of the CDR3 is 14 residues. Deletions cut 4 bases from V and 2 bases from J, with 12 bases between. The CDR3 region is CASSSRWGAYEQYF. For the CDR3, the DNA is TGTGCCAGCAGCTCCCGATGGGGTGCCTACGAGCAGTACTTC.

The chain has TRBV19 and TRBJ1-1; TRBD1 is a possible D gene (5 bases). This CDR3 has 14 amino acids. The V gene's germline CDR1 is LNHDA and CDR2 SQIVND (reference sequence). Trimming removed 7 bases at V and 0 bases at J, with 12 bases between. The CDR3 region has the DNA TGTGCCAGTATCACGATGGGGGTGAACACTGAAGCTTTCTTT. This gives the protein CASITMGVNTEAFF.

As concerns this clonotype: A clone one base away is much larger, so this may be a read error. This sequence joins TRBV7-2 and TRBJ1-6; possibly TRBD1 for D (5 bases). The CDR3 loop spans 13 amino acids. CDR1 is SGHTA and CDR2 is FQGNSA in the germline V gene. V shed 3 bases and J shed 14 bases, with 14 bases lying between them. The CDR3 DNA reads as TGTGCCAGCAGCTTCGCTCGGGGCTGGGCCCTCCACTTT. Encoded protein: CASSFARGWALHF.

This clonotype has a count of ten or more. The rearrangement links TRBV25-1 to TRBJ2-7; either TRBD1 or TRBD2 may fit D (6 bases each). CDR3 length: 16 amino acids. The germline V gene encodes CDR1 MGHDK and CDR2 SYGVNS. The V end was cut by 3 bases, the J end by 4 bases, with 19 bases between. CDR3 in amino acids: CASSDGWGAGVYEQYF. Written as DNA, the CDR3 is TGTGCCAGCAGTGATGGCTGGGGGGCCGGGGTATACGAGCAGTACTTC.

This clonotype appeared once. The gene calls are TRBV7-2 and TRBJ2-2; tentative D call: TRBD1 (5 bases). V gave up 10 bases and J gave up 8 bases, with 14 bases separating them. The CDR3 spans 12 residues. Germline V gene lookup returns CDR1 SGHTA and CDR2 FQGNSA. In DNA form, the CDR3 reads TGTGCCAACGCGATGTGGACAGGGGAGCTGTTTTTT. Its protein product is CANAMWTGELFF. Drawing the rest from reference TRBV7-2 and TRBJ2-2, the complete variable domain is GAGVSQSPSNKVTEKGKDVELRCDPISGHTALYWYRQSLGQGLEFLIYFQGNSAPDKSGLPSDRFSAERTGGSVSTLTIQRTQQEDSAVYLCANAMWTGELFFGEGSRLTVL.

This clonotype was counted only a few times. The chain recombines TRBV7-2 with TRBJ2-2; 10 bases line up with TRBD1. The CDR3 has 20 residues. Germline V gives CDR1 SGHTA, CDR2 FQGNSA. V dropped 6 bases and J dropped 1; count of bases not matched to a gene: 17. CDR3 loop: CASSIVPTSGQGLNTGELFF. CDR3 DNA sequence: TGTGCCAGCAGTATCGTCCCGACTTCGGGACAGGGGTTGAACACCGGGGAGCTGTTTTTT.

Details on this clonotype: A read error is possible here, since a much larger clone lies one base away. The V gene is TRBV19, the J gene TRBJ1-1; D uncertain. The CDR3 has 14 amino acids. The germline gives CDR1 LNHDA, CDR2 SQIVND (reference sequence). The ends were cut back, 10 bases at V and 4 bases at J, with 19 bases in the middle. The CDR3 nucleotides are TGTGCCACCACAGAAAGCCGGGCCTCCACTGAAGCTTTCTTT. Amino acid sequence: CATTESRASTEAFF.

In this sample, this clonotype turned up a few times. V is TRBV18 and J is TRBJ1-2; no reliable D call. From germline, CDR1 is KGHSH and CDR2 LQKENI. The CDR3 consists of 13 residues. V was pared by 3 bases and J by 6 bases, with 11 bases between. The CDR3 region is CASSPYEADGYTF. The DNA of the CDR3 is TGTGCCAGCTCACCTTACGAGGCCGATGGCTACACCTTC.

The table lists this clonotype with many counts. The chain uses TRBV24-1 and TRBJ1-5; 7 bases map to TRBD1. With V trimmed by 4 bases and J by 4 bases, 6 bases remained unmatched. The CDR3 extends over 15 amino acids. Germline lookup yields CDR1 KGHDR and CDR2 SFDVKD. The CDR3 nucleotides are TGTGCCACCAGTGACTCCGGGACAGCTAATCAGCCCCAGCATTTT. Translated, it gives CATSDSGTANQPQHF.